The 23 T cell receptor beta chains presented below share a single source sample, sequenced in a study of blood T cell repertoires in COVID-19. TCRdb keeps only in-frame clones here, not all; method: immunoSEQ multiplex PCR. The profile shows some 83,000 clones, more than 70% of them singletons. Sequenced sample: peripheral blood. The receptors were gathered from a man over 45 with acute or convalescent COVID-19.

This CDR3 is CASSEGRGMREKLFF. CDR3 DNA sequence: TGTGCCAGCAGTGAAGGAAGGGGGATGAGGGAAAAACTGTTTTTT. V and J are TRBV2 and TRBJ1-4, with a tentative D call TRBD1 (6 bases). Germline values: CDR1 SNHLY, CDR2 FYNNEI. The CDR3 loop spans 15 amino acids. Trimming took off 1 base at V and 8 bases at J, with 14 bases between the two ends.

The rearrangement links TRBV29-1 to TRBJ1-4; no clear D gene. Germline CDR1 is SQVTM and CDR2 is ANQGSEA. This CDR3 comprises 15 residues. V was clipped by 0 bases and J by 7 bases, with 15 bases between them. CDR3 sequence (DNA): TGCAGCGTTGAAGATATGCGAGGGTTTGGTGAAAAACTGTTTTTT. It encodes CSVEDMRGFGEKLFF.

The chain couples TRBV4-1 to TRBJ2-5; weak D call: TRBD2 (7 bases). Looked up from germline, CDR1 is MGHRA and CDR2 is YSYEKL. The CDR3 loop spans 15 amino acids. Trimming took 1 base from V and 7 from J, leaving 16 bases between them. CDR3 loop: CASSQGIEGGLTQYF. The CDR3 DNA is TGCGCCAGCAGCCAAGGAATAGAGGGGGGGTTGACCCAGTACTTC.

The V gene is TRBV6-2 or TRBV6-3, the J gene TRBJ1-5; maybe TRBD1 (5 bases). V lost 5 bases, J lost 0 bases, and 14 bases lay in between. The CDR3 length is 16 residues. Looked up from germline, CDR1 is MNHEY and CDR2 is SVGEGT. DNA of the CDR3: TGTGCCAGCAGTCCAAGGGGAGGACATAGCAATCAGCCCCAGCATTTT. The encoded protein is CASSPRGGHSNQPQHF.

This chain connects TRBV7-8 to TRBJ1-5; D is unresolved. V was trimmed by 5 bases and J by 7 bases, leaving 15 bases between them. The CDR3 has 14 residues. Germline V CDR1 and CDR2: SGHVS, FQNEAQ. The CDR3, as DNA: TGTGCCAGCAGCGCCCTGTCCCCGGGGCAGCCCCAGCATTTT. Amino acid sequence: CASSALSPGQPQHF.

The chain couples TRBV3-1 (or the pseudogene TRBV3-2) to TRBJ1-1; 7 bases are a match to TRBD1. The CDR3 has 15 amino acids. Trimming at V came to 6 bases and at J to 5 bases, leaving 12 bases not matched to a gene. Per germline, CDR1 LGHDT and CDR2 YNNKEL (reference sequence). CDR3: CASRPSGQARTEAFF. DNA of the CDR3: TGTGCCAGCAGACCTAGTGGACAGGCAAGAACTGAAGCTTTCTTT.

V usage is TRBV5-1 and J usage is TRBJ2-2, with 8 bases aligning to TRBD2. V lost 6 bases and J lost 0; bases outside the gene matches: 10. CDR1 is SGHRS, CDR2 YFSETQ, per germline. The CDR3 consists of 17 residues. CDR3 nucleotides: TGCGCCAGCACGGGCGGGGGGCCCCTTACGAACACCGGGGAGCTGTTTTTT. Translating gives CASTGGGPLTNTGELFF.

This clone was recorded once. The V and J genes are TRBV30 and TRBJ2-1; TRBD1 matches at 11 bases. This CDR3 comprises 11 residues. CDR1 and CDR2 from the germline V gene are GTSNPN and SVGIG (reference sequence). V lost 1 base to trimming and J lost 15 bases; unmatched junction nucleotides: 2. CDR3 sequence (DNA): TGTGCCTGGAGTGAGGGACAGGGGGTGTTCTTC. The encoded protein is CAWSEGQGVFF.

The rearrangement joins TRBV10-3 to TRBJ2-7; TRBD2 agrees at 7 bases. CDR1 and CDR2 from the germline V gene are ENHRY and SYGVKD. Trimming cost V 3 bases and J 7 bases; bases outside gene matches: 12. The CDR3 extends over 15 amino acids. CDR3 bases: TGTGCCATCAGTGACCCCACCAACGGGGGAGGGGAGCAGTACGTC. Translation: CAISDPTNGGGEQYV.

The J gene is TRBJ1-1, the V gene TRBV6-5; D might be TRBD1 (5 bases). This CDR3 has 13 residues. CDR1 is MNHEY, CDR2 SVGAGI, per germline. The V end was cut by 2 bases, the J end by 4 bases, with 8 bases between. The CDR3 reads CASSYAGGTEAFF. The DNA for the CDR3 is TGTGCCAGCAGTTACGCGGGGGGCACTGAAGCTTTCTTT.

This clone is a singleton in its sample. The V and J genes are TRBV9 and TRBJ2-3; D possibly corresponds to TRBD2 (5 bases). The CDR3 extends over 13 amino acids. In germline, CDR1 is SGDLS, CDR2 YYNGEE. V was trimmed by 4 bases and J by 4 bases, leaving 10 bases between them. DNA of the CDR3: TGTGCCAGCAGCCCCGTCGGGGCAGATACGCAGTATTTT. Translating it yields CASSPVGADTQYF.

V is TRBV5-1 and J is TRBJ1-1; TRBD1 matches at 11 bases. CDR3 length: 15 amino acids. Germline CDR1 reads SGHRS; CDR2 reads YFSETQ. V shed 4 bases, J shed 11 bases, and the junction held 13 bases outside the gene matches. Here the CDR3 DNA reads TGCGCCAGCAGCCTGGAGGGACAGGGGGAATCGGGTGCTTTCTTT. Protein sequence: CASSLEGQGESGAFF.

This chain joins TRBV2 and TRBJ1-3; tentatively, D is TRBD1 (6 bases). The CDR3 has 16 residues. Germline V gene data show CDR1 as SNHLY and CDR2 as FYNNEI. Trimming cost V 5 bases and J 2 bases, with 16 bases left between them. The CDR3 here is CASSWEIDRPGNTIYF. The CDR3 DNA reads as TGTGCCAGCAGTTGGGAAATCGACAGGCCTGGAAACACCATATATTTT.

The rearrangement uses TRBV4-1 and TRBJ2-2; 8 nucleotides align to TRBD1. The junction had 7 bases not matched to a gene; V was cut back by 4 bases and J by 3 bases. The CDR3 consists of 16 residues. In germline, CDR1 is MGHRA, CDR2 YSYEKL. The CDR3 reads CASSPQGAGYTGELFF. As DNA, the CDR3 is TGCGCCAGCAGCCCGCAGGGGGCAGGGTACACCGGGGAGCTGTTTTTT.

The chain couples TRBV4-1 to TRBJ1-1; weak D call: TRBD1 (6 bases). In germline, CDR1 is MGHRA, CDR2 YSYEKL. V lost 3 bases, J lost 1 base, and 12 bases lay in between. The CDR3 has 15 residues. This CDR3 reads CASSQYGQSNTEAFF. Here the CDR3 DNA reads TGCGCCAGCAGCCAGTACGGACAGTCGAACACTGAAGCTTTCTTT.

The rearrangement links TRBV28 to TRBJ2-1, with 14 positions matching TRBD2. Germline V gene data show CDR1 as MDHEN and CDR2 as SYDVKM. V gave up 1 base and J gave up 8 bases; unmatched junction bases: 7. CDR3 length equals 17 residues. In DNA form, the CDR3 reads TGTGCCAGCAGTTTATTGGGACTAGCGGGAGAGGGGGATGAGCAGTTCTTC. This sequence encodes CASSLLGLAGEGDEQFF.

CDR3 DNA sequence: TGTGCCAGCAGCCCACTAGCGGGAGGACAGACTACTTACGAGCAGTACTTC. Amino acids: CASSPLAGGQTTYEQYF. The rearrangement joins TRBV14 to TRBJ2-7; 12 nucleotides align to TRBD2. After removal of 4 bases from V and 4 bases from J, the junction contained 11 bases not matched to a gene. The CDR3 covers 17 residues. The germline V gene has CDR1 SGHDN and CDR2 FVKESK.

This chain links TRBV18 with TRBJ2-1; D might be TRBD1 (5 bases). Trimming left V 2 bases short and J 0 bases short, with 8 bases between. The CDR3 totals 15 residues. Germline CDR1 reads KGHSH; CDR2 reads LQKENI. The CDR3 is CASSPRGASYNEQFF. DNA for the CDR3: TGTGCCAGCTCACCAAGGGGCGCCTCCTACAATGAGCAGTTCTTC.

This clone was observed a single time. The chain employs TRBV6-4 and TRBJ1-1, with TRBD1 as a possible D gene (6 bases). Germline CDR1 reads MRHNA; CDR2 reads SNTAGT. The CDR3 has 14 amino acids. Trimming pared 2 bases from V and 5 bases from J, leaving 12 bases between. The CDR3 here is CASSDKGEGTEAFF. Written as DNA, the CDR3 is TGTGCCAGCAGTGACAAGGGGGAGGGGACTGAAGCTTTCTTT.

This clone turned up a few times. The rearrangement links TRBV7-9 to TRBJ2-7; no definite D call. The germline V and J ends were trimmed by 3 bases and 7 bases, with 7 bases remaining between them. From germline, CDR1 is SEHNR and CDR2 FQNEAQ (reference sequence). The CDR3 consists of 11 residues. CDR3 sequence (DNA): TGTGCCAGCAGCTTCGCGGAGGAGCAGTACTTC. Its translation: CASSFAEEQYF.

This chain links TRBV11-3 with TRBJ1-1; 7 bases match TRBD1. This CDR3 has 16 residues. The germline V gene has CDR1 SGHNT and CDR2 YENEEA. V shed 0 bases, J shed 1 base, and the junction held 5 bases outside the gene matches. CDR3 protein: CASSLDGRQGNTEAFF. The CDR3 region has the DNA TGTGCCAGCAGCTTAGATGGGAGACAGGGGAACACTGAAGCTTTCTTT.

The chain combines TRBV9 with TRBJ1-3, with 8 nucleotides matching TRBD1. Germline lookup yields CDR1 SGDLS and CDR2 YYNGEE. The CDR3 covers 16 residues. V shed 3 bases and J 4 bases; nucleotides not matched to a gene: 9. The CDR3 DNA follows: TGTGCCAGCAGCGCAGGACAGGGAGTAACGGGAAACACCATATATTTT. Its protein product is CASSAGQGVTGNTIYF.

Only one count was recorded for this clone. The chain is built from TRBV11-3 and TRBJ2-1; D gene ambiguous. Germline-derived CDR1 and CDR2 are SGHNT and YENEEA. The CDR3 contains 13 residues. The ends were cut back, 3 bases at V and 9 bases at J, with 12 bases in the middle. The CDR3 nucleotides are TGTGCCAGCAGCTTGGGTAGTGGCGGTGAGCAGTTCTTC. Protein sequence: CASSLGSGGEQFF.